This T cell receptor beta chain is from a study of T cell repertoires in cytomegalovirus infection. Study-level background: An indication of both CMV infection and matching HLA type came from public TCR beta signatures.

This clonotype was seen repeatedly, ten times or more. There are 14 residues in the CDR3. CDR1 is SGHVS, CDR2 FNYEAQ, per germline. V dropped 0 bases and J dropped 5 bases, with 11 bases sitting between them. TCRdb reanalysed the reads using MiXCR and keeps one entry per CDR3 protein. The table lists some 450,000 distinct CDR3 sequences, roughly a third of them singletons. Material: PBMCs. The chain uses TRBV7-6 and TRBJ2-7; D assignment may be TRBD1 or TRBD2 (5 bases each). This receptor was taken from a human donor in good health (CMV status not recorded). Some clones in this sample may be carry-over from other donors' samples. The CDR3 loop reads CASSLARGGDEQYF. CDR3 sequence (DNA): TGTGCCAGCAGCTTAGCCCGGGGCGGCGACGAGCAGTACTTC.